This T cell receptor beta chain emerged from a study of CD8+ T cells in alopecia areata. Study summary: Severity among treated patients was scored by the percentage of scalp area affected. Study results and caveats: Scalp and blood samples kept many expanded lesional clones throughout tofacitinib.

As to treatment: oral pan-JAK inhibitor, 5-10 mg twice daily. CDR1 is GTSNPN and CDR2 is SVGIG in the germline V gene (reference sequence). The V segment lost 4 bases and the J segment 4 bases; nucleotides outside the gene matches: 8. The CDR3 is 14 residues long. As regards this clone: Its specificity is not known.

cDNA serving as the sequencing template came from extracted, reverse transcribed RNA. Profiling relied on immunoSEQ multiplex PCR, and the TCRdb table lists in-frame clones only, not all of them. The sample has under 150,000 clones, around 60% seen once. The rearrangement uses TRBV30 and TRBJ2-3; TRBD1 agrees at 7 bases. This receptor was identified in a human donor with alopecia areata. This material consisted of CD4+ T cells sorted from blood, taken at week 4, from a patient treated with tofacitinib. The CDR3 coding sequence is TGTGCCTGGAAAACGACAGGGTGGGCAGATACGCAGTATTTT. This codes for CAWKTTGWADTQYF.